The 8 T cell receptor beta chains reported below all come from one sample, sequenced in a study of beta chain features in type 1 diabetes. Study-wide findings and caveats: Shortening that was moderate but significant affected the TCRB CDR3s of Type 1 diabetes patients in all four CD4+ subsets.

The investigators reverse transcribed all of the isolated RNA, so they sequenced expressed TCRB transcripts. Sequenced by immunoSEQ multiplex PCR; TCRdb stores in-frame clones only, minus some. The table has about 340,000 clones, roughly 14% seen once. Antigens for these TCRs are unknown. Sample: naive CD4+ T cells from blood. Every receptor here comes from a woman under 30 with type 1 diabetes.

The rearrangement joins TRBV7-2 to TRBJ1-2; 7 bases match TRBD1. Germline CDR1 reads SGHTA; CDR2 reads FQGNSA. The length of the CDR3 is 13 residues. V was pared by 3 bases and J by 8 bases, with 6 bases of the junction left unmatched. The DNA of the CDR3 is TGTGCCAGCAGCTTCAGGACAGGTTGGGGCTACACCTTC. Encoded protein: CASSFRTGWGYTF.

This chain joins TRBV2 and TRBJ2-7; 7 nucleotides match TRBD1. Germline CDR1 reads SNHLY; CDR2 reads FYNNEI. V was clipped by 1 base and J by 1 base; unmatched bases: 4. The CDR3 is 15 amino acids. CDR3: CASSEGTQGSYEQYV. DNA of the CDR3: TGTGCCAGCAGTGAAGGTACACAGGGGTCCTACGAGCAGTACGTC.

This clone was seen a handful of times. This chain links TRBV4-3 with TRBJ2-1; TRBD1 matches at 12 bases. CDR3 length: 20 amino acids. Germline lookup yields CDR1 LGHNA and CDR2 YSLEER. V lost 4 bases, J lost 4 bases, and 17 bases stayed unmatched. The CDR3 DNA reads as TGCGCCAGCAGCCCTACTCCGGGACAGGGGGCGAAGCGGCCGTACAATGAGCAGTTCTTC. Its translation is CASSPTPGQGAKRPYNEQFF.

This clone was seen a few times. V and J are TRBV5-1 and TRBJ1-1, with TRBD1 matching over 9 bases. Losses at the gene ends were 4 bases for V and 6 bases for J; bases not matched to a gene: 10. Looked up from germline, CDR1 is SGHRS and CDR2 is YFSETQ. The CDR3 has 15 amino acids. CDR3 sequence reads: CASSLGTGTMAEAFF. As DNA, the CDR3 is TGCGCCAGCAGCCTAGGGACAGGGACGATGGCTGAAGCTTTCTTT. The variable domain in full, with the rest retrieved from reference TRBV5-1 and TRBJ1-1, is KAGVTQTPRYLIKTRGQQVTLSCSPISGHRSVSWYQQTPGQGLQFLFEYFSETQRNKGNFPGRFSGRQFSNSRSEMNVSTLELGDSALYLCASSLGTGTMAEAFFGQGTRLTVV.

This clone was recorded a few times. The sample holds other DNA sequences that translate to the same CDR3. The chain carries TRBV5-1 and TRBJ2-1, with TRBD2 as a possible D gene (6 bases). Germline V lookup: CDR1 SGHRS, CDR2 YFSETQ. Trimming pared 4 bases from V and 4 bases from J, leaving 12 bases between. CDR3 length: 14 amino acids. The CDR3 DNA sequence: TGCGCCAGCAGCCAAAGCGGGTCTTACAATGAGCAGTTCTTC. This encodes CASSQSGSYNEQFF.

In its sample, this clone was seen many times. The chain employs TRBV29-1 and TRBJ2-5; a possible D gene is TRBD2 (5 bases). Per germline, CDR1 SQVTM and CDR2 ANQGSEA. The CDR3 is made up of 12 amino acids. Trimming stripped 6 bases from V and 2 bases from J, with 10 bases between. The CDR3 DNA reads as TGCAGCGTCGGGGATTATCAAGAGACCCAGTACTTC. The encoded protein is CSVGDYQETQYF.

This clone showed up just a few times. The V gene is TRBV11-3, the J gene TRBJ2-1; TRBD2 matches at 10 bases. Trimming removed 5 bases from V and 4 bases from J; junction bases left unmatched: 11. CDR3 length: 17 residues. The germline V gene encodes CDR1 SGHNT and CDR2 YENEEA. CDR3 protein: CASSPPPSSGSYNEQFF. The CDR3 nucleotides read TGTGCCAGCAGCCCACCCCCTTCTAGCGGGAGTTACAATGAGCAGTTCTTC.

The rearrangement links TRBV11-3 to TRBJ2-1, with 8 bases identical to TRBD1. Unmatched junction bases numbered 6, after V lost 4 bases and J lost 7 bases. Germline V gives CDR1 SGHNT, CDR2 YENEEA. This CDR3 is built from 14 residues. CDR3 coding DNA: TGTGCCAGCAGCTGGGGGACAGGCTATAATGAGCAGTTCTTC. It specifies CASSWGTGYNEQFF.